The clone carrying this T cell receptor (beta chain) was seen a handful of times. A read error may account for a junction end that differs from germline. Measured with immunoSEQ multiplex PCR; TCRdb has only the in-frame clones, and not every one. The table has 8,000 to 13,000 clones, under 35% seen once. The sample belongs to a study of graft-versus-host responses after intestinal transplantation. Study-level information: All of the recipients had induction that used anti-thymocyte globulin, then tacrolimus and steroids for about 3 years.

Irradiated stimulators labeled with violet dye, some 200,000 in number, were plated with some 200,000 CFSE-labeled responders. Sorting of proliferating CFSE-low CD3+CD4+ and CD3+CD8+ responders took place after the reaction. Study-level results: Graft-donor T cell macrochimerism in patients accompanied high graft-versus-host to host-versus-graft clonal ratios in allografts.

CDR1 and CDR2 from the germline V gene are MDHEN and SYDVKM. CDR3 length equals 18 residues. The receptor was isolated from a human patient who was an organ donor for intestinal transplantation. The chain couples TRBV28 to TRBJ1-6, with a weak D call TRBD1 (6 bases). The specimen was alloreactive CD4+ T cells from a mixed lymphocyte reaction culture, collected before transplantation. Stated subset: CFSE-low proliferating T cells sorted from roughly six-day pre-transplant mixed lymphocyte reaction (GvH or HvG direction). The DNA for the CDR3 is TGTGCCAGCAGTTTATCTACAGGGAGAAGCTCCTTTAATTCACCCCTCCACTTT. This gives the protein CASSLSTGRSSFNSPLHF.